A selection of T cell receptor beta chains follows, all from one sample in a study of post-analysis software for immune sequencing data. TCRdb re-derived calls from the PCR reads in MiXCR, one entry per CDR3 protein. The top ten hold 4.5% to 5.5% of the sample, which has a few hundred thousand distinct CDR3 sequences, about 38% seen once. Input material: blood. The receptors shown here come from a girl between 10 and 17 years old with multiple sclerosis. The CDR3 runs from the conserved cysteine through the conserved F or W.

v_call	cdr3_length	cdr3_aa
TRBV4-1	16	CASSPPGLGGTGELFF
TRBV15	15	CATSRDWATLDTQYF
TRBV11-2	13	CASSHGGGYGYTF
TRBV4-1	15	CASSQAASSREKLFF
TRBV20-1	13	CSAIHRGGQPQHF
TRBV27	15	CTSSVTGEPYNEQFF
TRBV3-1	15	CASSQDFRPPLEQFF
TRBV5-1	17	CASSSGGVAGRQETQYF
TRBV20-1	17	CSARDLRTSGSYNEQFF
TRBV7-3	13	CASSLTPGEEQYF
TRBV27	15	CASSFGTSANYGYTF
TRBV7-2	13	CASSVGGELQQYF
TRBV7-2	13	CASLAAGTTEAFF
TRBV7-9	18	CASSLGLTMDHTTDTQYF
TRBV29-1	16	CSVEGSTSGSYNEQFF
TRBV3-1	15	CASSTGGSYNSPLHF
TRBV6-5	14	CASSYRRGGYEQYF
TRBV7-2	15	CASSLDRGMNTEAFF
TRBV13	19	CASSLGRLAGRASTDTQYF
TRBV9	14	CASSAPAGVRGYTF
TRBV10-3	16	CAISERPLDSNYGYTF
TRBV7-6	15	CASSSYAVENTEAFF
TRBV12-3/TRBV12-4	16	CASSLLGRGAYNEQCF
TRBV20-1	19	CSARGHAGTSGGLAGELFF
TRBV6-5	14	CASSREATYNEQFF
TRBV6-4	13	CASSEDGQFGYTF
TRBV5-1	16	CASSSGRGGSYIEQFF
TRBV5-1	13	CASSWKENTEAFF
TRBV29-1	12	CSVEHNDYGYTF
TRBV25-1	15	CASGWGAGRATEAFF
TRBV7-2	17	CASSSPSGRARTDTQYF
TRBV5-1	14	CASSLESGSYEQYF
TRBV5-1	15	CASSVTGRGNYGYTF
TRBV9	14	CASSLSGLPYEQYF
TRBV29-1	15	CSVEGTGSTNEKLFF
TRBV4-2	16	CASSQDHSLKGEKLFF
TRBV9	15	CASSVSPQGSYEQYF
TRBV28	12	CASGTGGEKLFF
TRBV29-1	14	CSVGLAGASETQYF
TRBV29-1	13	CSVALRQTGEAFF
TRBV29-1	13	CSVERQGDEKLFF
TRBV5-1	14	CASSFDRDYDEQYF
TRBV20-1	19	CSAKTGVAGGPGSYNEQFF
TRBV29-1	14	CSVPIPRGANEQFF
TRBV7-2	17	CASSLSLAGGGANVLTF
TRBV10-3	12	CAIRDDGNEQFF
TRBV6-5	15	CASSRTGTGGYGYTF
TRBV24-1	18	CATSDPRGSGRTYNEQFF
TRBV28	16	CASSLRPGGYQETQYF
TRBV27	15	CASSPLGGGYYEQYF
TRBV5-8	12	CASAGNNQPQHF
TRBV12-3/TRBV12-4	15	CASSMGTSSYNEQFF
TRBV28	14	CASSLGGEGHEQFF
TRBV25-1	13	CASTDRSNTEAFF